The entry below gives a single TCR beta chain sequence along with its context. The antigen remains unidentified. The germline CDR1 and CDR2 sequences are LNHNV and YYDKDF (reference sequence). The germline V and J ends were trimmed by 8 bases and 1 base, with 17 bases remaining between them. The CDR3 contains 15 residues. Generated by immunoSEQ multiplex PCR, the TCRdb table keeps only in-frame clones and is missing some. Of around 370,000 clones in the sample, about 88% were seen once. The source of the sample is a study of Ad26.COV2.S vaccination and SARS-CoV-2 variants. Study overall: Administration of Ad26.COV2.S was intramuscular, either once or twice 56 days apart. Study-wide findings and caveats: Reported findings describe substantial breadth in spike-specific CD8+ and CD4+ T cell responses following vaccination. Recipients of either vaccine or placebo displayed similar breadth of non-spike TCRs.

Treatment denoted: some 19 received Ad26.COV2.S at low or high dose, single or two shots; a few received placebo; per-sample allocation not given. The samples were gathered on day 63 after the first injection of vaccine or placebo. Spike of the Wuhan-strain SARS-CoV-2 was expressed by an Ad26 vector, which formed the vaccine. This receptor was identified in a person between 18 and 65 years old who received the Ad26.COV2.S COVID-19 vaccine or a placebo. The J gene is TRBJ1-1, the V gene TRBV15; D is possibly TRBD1 (5 bases). Sample: peripheral blood, taken in a trial of Ad26.COV2.S vaccine versus placebo. The CDR3, as DNA: TGTGCCACCGTGCTGGGGGTAGAGAAGAACACTGAAGCTTTCTTT. Its protein is CATVLGVEKNTEAFF.